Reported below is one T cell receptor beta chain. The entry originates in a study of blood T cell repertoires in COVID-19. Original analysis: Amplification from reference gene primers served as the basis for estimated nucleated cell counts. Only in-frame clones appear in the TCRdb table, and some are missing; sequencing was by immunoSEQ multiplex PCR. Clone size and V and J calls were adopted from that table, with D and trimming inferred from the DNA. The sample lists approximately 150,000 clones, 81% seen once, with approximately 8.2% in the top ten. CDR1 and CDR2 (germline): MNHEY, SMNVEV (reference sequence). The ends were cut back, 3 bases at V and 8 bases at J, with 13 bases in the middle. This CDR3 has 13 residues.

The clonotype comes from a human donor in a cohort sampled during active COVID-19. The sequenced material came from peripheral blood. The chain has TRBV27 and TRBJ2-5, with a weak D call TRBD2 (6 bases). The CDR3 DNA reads TGTGCCAGCAGTTTGGCCCGGAGGGATACCCAGTACTTC. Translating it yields CASSLARRDTQYF.